This T cell receptor (beta chain) originates from a study of blood T cell repertoires in COVID-19. Study summary: Samples of COVID-19 (acute and convalescent) were obtained from the United States, Italy and Spain. T cells, B-cell-depleted T cells, or PBMCs supplied cDNA or gDNA.

The V and J ends lost 5 bases and 2 bases respectively, with 13 bases between them. Germline V gene lookup returns CDR1 SGHRS and CDR2 YFSETQ. The CDR3 loop spans 15 amino acids. TCRdb's table, derived via immunoSEQ multiplex PCR, lists solely in-frame clones and lacks some. The sample contains under 250,000 clones, about 86% of which appear only once. The clonotype was recovered from a man aged 40-49 years with active or convalescent COVID-19. The chain employs TRBV5-1 and TRBJ2-2; D not certain. Sequencing was performed on peripheral blood. The CDR3 DNA reads as TGCGCCAGCAGGAAGGATCTAGTTAACACCGGGGAGCTGTTTTTT. This gives the protein CASRKDLVNTGELFF.